These 29 T cell receptor beta chains share one sample of origin, sequenced in a study of cytomegalovirus exposure and HLA in healthy donors. The study ran its PCR with 60 Vbeta and 13 Jbeta primers. Data came from immunoSEQ multiplex PCR; TCRdb stores just in-frame clones and leaves some out. The sample is made up of about 52,000 clones, and the top ten hold approximately 13% of it. Input material: PBMCs. These receptors came from an older woman in good health and CMV-seropositive.

This chain uses TRBV6-5 with TRBJ1-5; 7 positions agree with TRBD1. V lost 2 bases to trimming and J lost 7 bases; unmatched junction nucleotides: 5. CDR1 is MNHEY, CDR2 SVGAGI, per germline. The CDR3 has 14 residues. CDR3 in DNA: TGTGCCAGCAGTTACGCTACAGGGGAGCAGCCCCAGCATTTT. Translating gives CASSYATGEQPQHF.

The V call is TRBV5-1, the J call TRBJ2-1; D is possibly TRBD1 (6 bases). CDR1 and CDR2 (germline): SGHRS, YFSETQ. V was pared by 5 bases and J by 5 bases, with 11 bases between. The CDR3 extends over 13 amino acids. The CDR3: CASRGDTDNEQFF. The CDR3 DNA reads as TGCGCCAGCAGAGGGGACACCGACAATGAGCAGTTCTTC.

The V and J genes are TRBV5-1 and TRBJ2-7; unclear D gene. Trimming cost V 0 bases and J 7 bases, with 11 bases left between them. The CDR3 extends over 13 amino acids. Germline-derived CDR1 and CDR2 are SGHRS and YFSETQ. The CDR3: CASSLDDFPEQYF. The CDR3 bases are TGCGCCAGCAGCTTGGATGACTTCCCGGAGCAGTACTTC.

The J gene is TRBJ2-2, the V gene TRBV5-1; 7 bases agree with TRBD1. With 2 bases clipped from V and 3 bases from J, the junction kept 7 bases outside the gene matches. Germline loops: CDR1 SGHRS, CDR2 YFSETQ. The CDR3 is made up of 16 amino acids. CDR3 sequence reads: CASSFRSQGDTGELFF. The CDR3, as DNA: TGCGCCAGCAGCTTTCGGTCCCAGGGGGACACCGGGGAGCTGTTTTTT.

The chain joins TRBV5-4 to TRBJ1-6; D perhaps matches TRBD1 (6 bases). Germline lookup yields CDR1 SGHNT and CDR2 YYREEE (reference sequence). This CDR3 region has 14 residues. V lost 4 bases and J lost 6, with 11 bases in between. CDR3 protein: CASSSGQSNSPLHF. CDR3 nucleotides: TGTGCCAGCAGCAGCGGACAGAGTAATTCACCCCTCCACTTT.

The J gene is TRBJ2-7, the V gene TRBV7-8; TRBD1 agrees at 10 bases. Germline V lookup: CDR1 SGHVS, CDR2 FQNEAQ. This CDR3 is 14 amino acids long. V lost 3 bases to trimming and J lost 5 bases; unmatched junction nucleotides: 4. Here the CDR3 DNA reads TGTGCCAGCAGCTTGGGGACAGGGGTCCACGAGCAGTACTTC. Translated, it gives CASSLGTGVHEQYF.

The chain is built from TRBV2 and TRBJ1-4; D uncertain. The CDR3 runs 12 residues. V was trimmed by 8 bases and J by 4 bases, leaving 8 bases between them. The germline CDR1 and CDR2 sequences are SNHLY and FYNNEI. CDR3 region: CASRAVNEKLFF. The CDR3 DNA follows: TGTGCCAGCCGTGCCGTTAATGAAAAACTGTTTTTT.

The CDR3 nucleotides are TGTGCCAGCAGTTTCGGGACTAGAGGGGGAACCTACGAGCAGTACTTC. This sequence encodes CASSFGTRGGTYEQYF. The gene calls are TRBV6-5 and TRBJ2-7; 8 bases fit TRBD2. This CDR3 contains 16 residues. Per germline, CDR1 MNHEY and CDR2 SVGAGI. The ends lost 4 bases at V and 2 bases at J; junction bases unmatched: 10.

The V and J genes are TRBV10-2 and TRBJ1-2; TRBD1 agrees at 10 bases. Unmatched junction bases numbered 7, after V lost 5 bases and J lost 7 bases. CDR1 is WSHSY and CDR2 is SAAADI in the germline V gene. This CDR3 comprises 14 residues. The CDR3: CASSPGQGNGGYTF. The CDR3, as DNA: TGCGCCAGCAGTCCGGGACAGGGGAACGGTGGCTACACCTTC.

This rearrangement joins TRBV27 to TRBJ1-2; 7 nucleotides match TRBD1. This CDR3 spans 16 amino acids. CDR1 is MNHEY and CDR2 is SMNVEV in the germline V gene (reference sequence). V was clipped by 2 bases and J by 7 bases; unmatched bases: 13. This chain's CDR3 is CASSLARGAGAGGYTF. As DNA, the CDR3 is TGTGCCAGCAGTTTAGCCAGGGGGGCCGGGGCGGGTGGCTACACCTTC.

The genes are TRBV11-3 and TRBJ1-1; D is uncertain. The CDR3 covers 14 residues. V was trimmed by 4 bases and J by 5 bases, leaving 14 bases between them. Germline V CDR1 and CDR2: SGHNT, YENEEA. CDR3 sequence reads: CASSSSLSGTEAFF. CDR3 DNA: TGTGCCAGCAGCTCCTCCCTTTCGGGGACTGAAGCTTTCTTT. The full variable domain, its missing parts supplied by reference TRBV11-3 and TRBJ1-1, is EAGVVQSPRYKIIEKKQPVAFWCNPISGHNTLYWYLQNLGQGPELLIRYENEEAVDDSQLPKDRFSAERLKGVDSTLKIQPAELGDSAVYLCASSSSLSGTEAFFGQGTRLTVV.

The CDR3 here is CASSGWGGFTDTQYF. CDR3 coding DNA: TGCGCCAGCAGTGGATGGGGGGGGTTCACAGATACGCAGTATTTT. The genes are TRBV5-1 and TRBJ2-3; 7 bases fit TRBD2. Germline V lookup: CDR1 SGHRS, CDR2 YFSETQ. The CDR3 has 15 amino acids. Trimming at V came to 5 bases and at J to 2 bases, leaving 8 bases not matched to a gene.

CDR3 in DNA: TGTGCCAGCAGTGTAGAAAATGAGCAGTTCTTC. Encoded protein: CASSVENEQFF. The chain recombines TRBV6-6 with TRBJ2-1; D call uncertain. V was clipped by 5 bases and J by 7 bases, with 6 bases between them. CDR3 length: 11 amino acids. CDR1 is MNHNY and CDR2 is SVGAGI in the germline V gene (reference sequence).

The gene calls are TRBV4-1 and TRBJ1-6; maybe TRBD1 (6 bases). CDR3 length equals 18 residues. V dropped 0 bases and J dropped 4 bases, with 16 bases sitting between them. Germline V gene lookup returns CDR1 MGHRA and CDR2 YSYEKL. The CDR3 nucleotides are TGCGCCAGCAGCCAAGAAGTCCCTCAGGGGAATTATAATTCACCCCTCCACTTT. Residues: CASSQEVPQGNYNSPLHF.

The rearrangement uses TRBV9 and TRBJ2-6; TRBD1 matches at 9 bases. The V and J ends lost 0 bases and 0 bases, in that order; junction bases with no gene match: 7. The CDR3 loop spans 19 amino acids. Germline assignment: CDR1 SGDLS and CDR2 YYNGEE. In DNA, the CDR3 is TGTGCCAGCAGCGTAGGGTGGGGGACAGGGTACTCTGGGGCCAACGTCCTGACTTTC. Translating it yields CASSVGWGTGYSGANVLTF.

V gene TRBV13 combines with J gene TRBJ2-7; D possibly corresponds to TRBD2 (6 bases). CDR3 length: 13 residues. CDR1 is PRHDT and CDR2 is FYEKMQ in the germline V gene (reference sequence). Trimming pared 5 bases from V and 9 bases from J, leaving 17 bases between. CDR3 DNA sequence: TGTGCCAGCAGCCGGGACTCCTCTACGTTGCAGTACTTC. Protein sequence: CASSRDSSTLQYF.

CDR3 DNA sequence: TGTGCCAGCTCAGCTAAAAGAGGATCGGGGGCCAACGTCCTGACTTTC. Encoded protein: CASSAKRGSGANVLTF. This rearrangement joins TRBV18 to TRBJ2-6; D remains ambiguous. Germline values: CDR1 KGHSH, CDR2 LQKENI. Trimming pared 5 bases from V and 4 bases from J, leaving 15 bases between. The CDR3 spans 16 residues.

The chain carries TRBV28 and TRBJ1-1; D is uncertain. In germline, CDR1 is MDHEN, CDR2 SYDVKM. V lost 3 bases and J 0 bases, leaving 14 bases between the germline ends. This CDR3 has 16 amino acids. CDR3 amino acids: CASSLRVDPVNTEAFF. The CDR3 region has the DNA TGTGCCAGCAGTTTGAGGGTCGACCCAGTGAACACTGAAGCTTTCTTT. Together with reference TRBV28 and TRBJ1-1, the CDR3 gives the full variable domain: DVKVTQSSRYLVKRTGEKVFLECVQDMDHENMFWYRQDPGLGLRLIYFSYDVKMKEKGDIPEGYSVSREKKERFSLILESASTNQTSMYLCASSLRVDPVNTEAFFGQGTRLTVV.

J is TRBJ1-1 and V is TRBV19, with TRBD1 matching over 11 bases. Germline V gives CDR1 LNHDA, CDR2 SQIVND (reference sequence). After removal of 7 bases from V and 4 bases from J, the junction contained 2 bases not matched to a gene. This CDR3 has 13 amino acids. The chain's CDR3 is CASKGTGGTEAFF. The CDR3 DNA sequence: TGTGCCAGTAAGGGGACAGGGGGCACTGAAGCTTTCTTT.

The V and J genes are TRBV7-9 and TRBJ1-5, with 7 bases matching TRBD1. Germline CDR1 SEHNR, CDR2 FQNEAQ (reference sequence). The ends lost 4 bases at V and 1 base at J; junction bases unmatched: 4. The CDR3 runs to 15 residues. CDR3: CASSSGQASNQPQHF. The CDR3 DNA reads TGTGCCAGCAGCTCCGGACAGGCGAGCAATCAGCCCCAGCATTTT. Supplemented by reference TRBV7-9 and TRBJ1-5, the full variable domain reads DTGVSQNPRHKITKRGQNVTFRCDPISEHNRLYWYRQTLGQGPEFLTYFQNEAQLEKSRLLSDRFSAERPKGSFSTLEIQRTEQGDSAMYLCASSSGQASNQPQHFGDGTRLSIL.

The chain is built from TRBV4-1 and TRBJ1-5; unclear D gene. The CDR3 contains 16 residues. Per germline, CDR1 MGHRA and CDR2 YSYEKL. V lost 1 base, J lost 5 bases, and 15 bases lay in between. Here the CDR3 DNA reads TGCGCCAGCAGCCAAGCGGGGTTTGGGTACGATCAGCCCCAGCATTTT. Translation gives CASSQAGFGYDQPQHF.

V usage is TRBV6-5 and J usage is TRBJ2-7; weak D call: TRBD1 (6 bases). The CDR3 is made up of 14 amino acids. V lost 2 bases to trimming and J lost 4 bases, with 12 bases between them. Germline assignment: CDR1 MNHEY and CDR2 SVGAGI. This CDR3 is CASSYRTALYEQYF. The DNA for the CDR3 is TGTGCCAGCAGTTACAGGACAGCACTATACGAGCAGTACTTC.

V gene TRBV9 combines with J gene TRBJ1-2; 7 bases agree with TRBD1. CDR1 and CDR2 (germline): SGDLS, YYNGEE. CDR3 length: 13 amino acids. The V and J ends lost 4 bases and 2 bases, in that order; junction bases with no gene match: 2. Here the CDR3 reads CASSKQGNYGYTF. The DNA for the CDR3 is TGTGCCAGCAGCAAACAGGGGAACTATGGCTACACCTTC. The full variable domain, rest sourced from reference TRBV9 and TRBJ1-2, is DSGVTQTPKHLITATGQRVTLRCSPRSGDLSVYWYQQSLDQGLQFLIQYYNGEERAKGNILERFSAQQFPDLHSELNLSSLELGDSALYFCASSKQGNYGYTFGSGTRLTVV.

The CDR3 reads CASSEGAGKSTDTQYF. The CDR3 DNA is TGTGCCAGCAGTGAAGGTGCGGGGAAAAGCACAGATACGCAGTATTTT. The V call is TRBV2, the J call TRBJ2-3, with D perhaps matching TRBD2 (6 bases). This CDR3 is built from 16 residues. Germline V CDR1 and CDR2: SNHLY, FYNNEI. Trimming cost V 1 base and J 0 bases, with 11 bases left between them. Variable domain in full (rest from reference TRBV2 and TRBJ2-3): EPEVTQTPSHQVTQMGQEVILRCVPISNHLYFYWYRQILGQKVEFLVSFYNNEISEKSEIFDDQFSVERPDGSNFTLKIRSTKLEDSAMYFCASSEGAGKSTDTQYFGPGTRLTVL.

The chain uses TRBV19 and TRBJ2-7, with TRBD1 identical over 7 bases. This CDR3 has 14 amino acids. V gave up 6 bases and J gave up 1 base; unmatched junction bases: 6. In germline, CDR1 is LNHDA, CDR2 SQIVND (reference sequence). CDR3 in DNA: TGTGCCAGTAGCGAGCCGGGACAGTCCTACGAGCAGTACTTC. Protein: CASSEPGQSYEQYF.

V is TRBV5-8 and J is TRBJ2-5; 10 bases align to TRBD2. The germline V gene encodes CDR1 SGHTS and CDR2 YDEGEE. The V segment lost 4 bases and the J segment 3 bases; nucleotides outside the gene matches: 3. This CDR3 has 14 amino acids. CDR3 DNA sequence: TGTGCCAGCAGCCCAGCGGGGGGGAAAGAGACCCAGTACTTC. Its protein product is CASSPAGGKETQYF. Using reference TRBV5-8 and TRBJ2-5 for the parts outside the CDR3, the full variable domain is EAGVTQSPTHLIKTRGQQATLRCSPISGHTSVYWYQQALGLGLQFLLWYDEGEERNRGNFPPRFSGRQFPNYSSELNVNALELEDSALYLCASSPAGGKETQYFGPGTRLLVL.

The rearrangement uses TRBV7-9 and TRBJ2-1; D might be TRBD1 (5 bases). V was shortened by 4 bases and J by 7 bases, with 11 bases between the two germline ends. CDR1 and CDR2 from the germline V gene are SEHNR and FQNEAQ (reference sequence). The CDR3 covers 13 residues. The CDR3 sequence: CASSSPRDNEQFF. In DNA, the CDR3 is TGTGCCAGCAGCTCCCCCAGGGATAATGAGCAGTTCTTC.

Comment on this clone: One end of the junction fails to match germline, which may point to a read error. The V and J genes are TRBV7-7 and TRBJ2-2, with TRBD1 matching over 8 bases. The CDR3 runs 15 residues. Germline V gene sequence: CDR1 SSHAT, CDR2 FNYEAQ (reference sequence). In DNA, the CDR3 is TGTGCTAGCAGCCCGGACAGGGCGGACACCGGGGAGCTGTTTTTT. This codes for CASSPDRADTGELFF.

This chain joins TRBV5-1 and TRBJ2-1; 12 nucleotides line up with TRBD2. Germline V CDR1 and CDR2: SGHRS, YFSETQ. This CDR3 comprises 19 residues. The J segment lost 4 bases and the V segment lost 5 bases, leaving 16 bases of the junction unmatched. The chain's CDR3 is CASSQGLAGGGVGYNEQFF. For the CDR3, the DNA is TGCGCCAGCAGTCAGGGACTAGCGGGCGGCGGAGTAGGGTACAATGAGCAGTTCTTC.